What follows describes a single T cell receptor beta chain. The entry originates in a study of blood T cell repertoires in COVID-19. Study-level information: PBMCs, B-cell-depleted T cells, or T cells provided the cDNA or gDNA that made up the material.

Original processing notes: Amplification of reference gene primers was used by the study to estimate nucleated cell counts. Assay: immunoSEQ multiplex PCR; the TCRdb copy retains only in-frame clones and omits some. The D gene and trimming were derived from the DNA, and the V and J assignments and clone size from that table. Of roughly 180,000 clones detected, 82% appear once; the ten largest clones hold 8% to 11%. The receptor was derived from a woman aged 80 or over with active or convalescent COVID-19. Sequenced input: peripheral blood.

The CDR3 bases are TGTGCCAGTAGTATGCCCGGACAGGGGGCTGGTGGCTACACCTTC. It yields the protein CASSMPGQGAGGYTF. The rearrangement joins TRBV19 to TRBJ1-2; TRBD1 aligns across 11 bases. The junction had 7 bases not matched to a gene; V was cut back by 3 bases and J by 7 bases. The CDR3 is 15 amino acids. In germline, CDR1 is LNHDA, CDR2 SQIVND (reference sequence).